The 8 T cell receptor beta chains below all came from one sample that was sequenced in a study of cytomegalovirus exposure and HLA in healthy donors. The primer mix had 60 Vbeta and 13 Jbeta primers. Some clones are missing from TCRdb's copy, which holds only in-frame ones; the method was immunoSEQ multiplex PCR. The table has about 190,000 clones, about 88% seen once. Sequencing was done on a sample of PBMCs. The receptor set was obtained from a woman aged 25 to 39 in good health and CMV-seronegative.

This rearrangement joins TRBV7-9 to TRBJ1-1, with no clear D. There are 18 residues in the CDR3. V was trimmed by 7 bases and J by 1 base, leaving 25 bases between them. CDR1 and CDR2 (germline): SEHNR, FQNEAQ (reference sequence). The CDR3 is CASKTPPGFEAANTEAFF. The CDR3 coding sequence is TGTGCCAGCAAAACCCCCCCCGGTTTTGAGGCCGCGAACACTGAAGCTTTCTTT.

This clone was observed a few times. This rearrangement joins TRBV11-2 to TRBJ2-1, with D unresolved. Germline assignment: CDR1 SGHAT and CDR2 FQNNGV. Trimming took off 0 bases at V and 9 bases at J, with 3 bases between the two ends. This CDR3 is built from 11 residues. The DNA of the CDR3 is TGTGCCAGCAGCTTAGACAGTGAGCAGTTCTTC. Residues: CASSLDSEQFF.

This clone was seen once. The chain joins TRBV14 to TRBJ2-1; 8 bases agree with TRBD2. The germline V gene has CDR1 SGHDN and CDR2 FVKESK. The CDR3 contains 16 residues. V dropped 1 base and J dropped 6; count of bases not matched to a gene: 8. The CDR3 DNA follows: TGTGCCAGCAGCCAAGTAGCAGCGGGAGTGTCCAATGAGCAGTTCTTC. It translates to CASSQVAAGVSNEQFF. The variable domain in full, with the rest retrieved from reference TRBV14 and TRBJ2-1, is EAGVTQFPSHSVIEKGQTVTLRCDPISGHDNLYWYRRVMGKEIKFLLHFVKESKQDESGMPNNRFLAERTGGTYSTLKVQPAELEDSGVYFCASSQVAAGVSNEQFFGPGTRLTVL.

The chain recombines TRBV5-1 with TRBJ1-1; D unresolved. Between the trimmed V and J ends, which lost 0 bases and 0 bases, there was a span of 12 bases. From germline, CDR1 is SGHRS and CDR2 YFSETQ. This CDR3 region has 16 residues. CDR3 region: CASSLGPGVMNTEAFF. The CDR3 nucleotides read TGCGCCAGCAGCTTGGGCCCGGGAGTCATGAACACTGAAGCTTTCTTT.

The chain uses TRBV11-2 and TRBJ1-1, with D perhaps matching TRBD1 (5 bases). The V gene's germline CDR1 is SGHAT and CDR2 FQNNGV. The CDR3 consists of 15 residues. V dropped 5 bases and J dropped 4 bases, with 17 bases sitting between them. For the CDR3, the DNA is TGTGCCAGCAGCGTTGACAGAGATTGGGGCACTGAAGCTTTCTTT. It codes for CASSVDRDWGTEAFF.

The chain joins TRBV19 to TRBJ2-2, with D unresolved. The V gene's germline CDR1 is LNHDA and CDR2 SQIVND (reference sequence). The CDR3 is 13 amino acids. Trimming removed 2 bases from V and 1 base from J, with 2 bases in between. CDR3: CASSIQNTGELFF. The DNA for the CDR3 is TGTGCCAGTAGTATACAGAACACCGGGGAGCTGTTTTTT. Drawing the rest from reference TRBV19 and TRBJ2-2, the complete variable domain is DGGITQSPKYLFRKEGQNVTLSCEQNLNHDAMYWYRQDPGQGLRLIYYSQIVNDFQKGDIAEGYSVSREKKESFPLTVTSAQKNPTAFYLCASSIQNTGELFFGEGSRLTVL.

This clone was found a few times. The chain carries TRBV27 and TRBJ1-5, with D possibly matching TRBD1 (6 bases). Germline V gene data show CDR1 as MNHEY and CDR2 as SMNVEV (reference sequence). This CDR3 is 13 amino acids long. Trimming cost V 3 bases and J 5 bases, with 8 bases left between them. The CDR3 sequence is CASSFRQDQPQHF. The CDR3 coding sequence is TGTGCCAGCAGTTTTCGACAGGATCAGCCCCAGCATTTT.

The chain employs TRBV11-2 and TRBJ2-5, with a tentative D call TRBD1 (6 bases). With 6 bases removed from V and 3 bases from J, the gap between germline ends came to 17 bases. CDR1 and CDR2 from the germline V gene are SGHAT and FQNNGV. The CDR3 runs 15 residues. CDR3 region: CASRTITGQKETQYF. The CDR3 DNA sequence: TGTGCCAGCAGGACGATTACTGGACAGAAAGAGACCCAGTACTTC.